The next 5 T cell receptor beta chains were all read from a single sample in a study of blood T cells in healthy people across ages. Using a J-beta primer mix together with a sample-barcoded 5' primer, a second PCR was run for roughly 6 to 12 cycles. TCRdb ran MiXCR on the 5' RACE reads and lists one entry per CDR3 protein. The sample records roughly 700,000 distinct CDR3 sequences, about a third being singletons. The sequencing sample was made of blood. The receptors come from a woman older than 75 in good health.

This clonotype came up a few times. V usage is TRBV5-6 and J usage is TRBJ1-1; D is possibly TRBD1 (5 bases). The CDR3 totals 15 residues. V was clipped by 2 bases and J by 1 base, with 12 bases between them. CDR1 and CDR2 (germline): SGHDT, YYEEEE. The CDR3 coding sequence is TGTGCCAGCAGCTTTTTGGGGCCTAGGAACACTGAAGCTTTCTTT. This sequence encodes CASSFLGPRNTEAFF. The full variable domain, completed using reference TRBV5-6 and TRBJ1-1, is DAGVTQSPTHLIKTRGQQVTLRCSPKSGHDTVSWYQQALGQGPQFIFQYYEEEERQRGNFPDRFSGHQFPNYSSELNVNALLLGDSALYLCASSFLGPRNTEAFFGQGTRLTVV.

The J gene is TRBJ2-1, the V gene TRBV6-1; D remains ambiguous. The CDR3 runs to 13 residues. V was shortened by 5 bases and J by 9 bases, with 14 bases between the two germline ends. Germline V gene data show CDR1 as MNHNS and CDR2 as SASEGT. CDR3 sequence: CASSLSKQAEQFF. The CDR3 nucleotides are TGTGCCAGCAGTTTGTCGAAACAAGCTGAGCAGTTCTTC.

The rearrangement uses TRBV9 and TRBJ2-7; D remains unclear. The CDR3 runs to 15 residues. Germline values: CDR1 SGDLS, CDR2 YYNGEE. Trimming removed 4 bases at V and 7 bases at J, with 21 bases between. The CDR3 region is CASSPPGFPSNEQYF. The CDR3 DNA is TGTGCCAGCAGCCCCCCGGGCTTCCCCTCAAATGAGCAGTACTTC.

This clonotype was detected many times. The chain recombines TRBV7-9 with TRBJ1-2; 9 nucleotides match TRBD1. The length of the CDR3 is 13 residues. Trimming at V came to 5 bases and at J to 7 bases, leaving 5 bases not matched to a gene. CDR1 and CDR2 (germline): SEHNR, FQNEAQ (reference sequence). CDR3 residues: CASSVTGGGGYTF. CDR3 bases: TGTGCCAGCAGCGTTACAGGGGGCGGTGGCTACACCTTC.

This clonotype has ten or more counts. The rearrangement joins TRBV5-1 to TRBJ2-7, with D tentatively TRBD2 (5 bases). The V gene's germline CDR1 is SGHRS and CDR2 YFSETQ. Trimming cost V 5 bases and J 2 bases, with 14 bases left between them. CDR3 length: 14 amino acids. The CDR3 bases are TGCGCCAGCAGTTTTATGGACTCAGCCTACGAGCAGTACTTC. This translates into CASSFMDSAYEQYF.